The present T cell receptor beta chain was sequenced within a study of shared clonotypes between healthy human individuals. V was clipped by 0 bases and J by 4 bases, with 11 bases between them. The germline CDR1 and CDR2 sequences are SGDLS and YYNGEE. The CDR3 is 15 residues long. Genomic DNA of every subset was divided equally among multiple immunoSEQ plates. This table comes from immunoSEQ multiplex PCR, and its TCRdb copy is limited to in-frame clones, with some not included. Here the sample spans some 790,000 clones, over 55% being singletons. In the case of this clone: The antigen remains unidentified.

Overall study results and limits: Approximately 5.4% of naive CD4 clonotypes were common to a handful of donors.

Sequencing was carried out using memory CD4+ T cells sorted from blood. Regarding subset: CD45RA-negative fraction. The chain has TRBV9 and TRBJ1-3; possible D gene TRBD1, 5 bases. The TCR was taken from a woman aged 25 to 45 in good health. The CDR3 spells CASSVGTDTGNTIYF. The CDR3 DNA reads TGTGCCAGCAGCGTAGGGACGGACACCGGAAACACCATATATTTT.